The 12 T cell receptor beta chains below come from one sample, sequenced in a study of T cell responses to AZD1222 COVID-19 vaccine. Profiled with immunoSEQ multiplex PCR; TCRdb holds only in-frame clones, not every one. The sample holds 54,000 or so clones; around 80% are singletons and the top ten take less than 5%. Material: peripheral blood, obtained 28 days after the second AZD1222 dose. These receptors came from an adult who received the AZD1222 COVID-19 vaccine.

The chain couples TRBV11-2 to TRBJ1-3; 8 bases map to TRBD1. CDR3 length: 17 amino acids. Germline lookup yields CDR1 SGHAT and CDR2 FQNNGV. With 3 bases clipped from V and 4 bases from J, the junction kept 11 bases outside the gene matches. The CDR3 DNA is TGTGCCAGCAGCTTGGACCTTCAGGGGGCGCTGGGAAACACCATATATTTT. Protein: CASSLDLQGALGNTIYF.

This clone was recorded a few times. The chain recombines TRBV5-1 with TRBJ2-5, with 15 bases matching TRBD2. This CDR3 is 17 amino acids long. J lost 4 bases, V lost 5 bases, and 9 bases had no gene match. CDR1 is SGHRS, CDR2 YFSETQ, per germline. Here the CDR3 reads CASRPGTSGGNRETQYF. CDR3 DNA sequence: TGCGCCAGCAGGCCCGGGACTAGCGGGGGGAATAGAGAGACCCAGTACTTC.

The rearrangement uses TRBV29-1 and TRBJ2-2; perhaps TRBD1 as D (5 bases). V was shortened by 4 bases and J by 5 bases, with 8 bases between the two germline ends. Germline values: CDR1 SQVTM, CDR2 ANQGSEA. There are 12 residues in the CDR3. This chain's CDR3 is CSVGRATGELFF. CDR3 DNA: TGCAGCGTTGGCAGGGCGACCGGGGAGCTGTTTTTT.

The rearrangement links TRBV14 to TRBJ2-5; D gene uncertain. The CDR3 has 15 residues. Germline CDR1 reads SGHDN; CDR2 reads FVKESK. Trimming left V 1 base short and J 1 base short, with 10 bases between. The CDR3 loop reads CASSQGPGGQETQYF. The CDR3 coding sequence is TGTGCCAGCAGCCAAGGGCCCGGTGGCCAAGAGACCCAGTACTTC.

CDR3 region: CATSRDNYGYTF. The CDR3 coding sequence is TGTGCCACCAGCAGAGATAACTATGGCTACACCTTC. This rearrangement joins TRBV15 to TRBJ1-2; no firm D call. V was trimmed by 0 bases and J by 1 base, leaving 0 bases between them. CDR3 size: 12 residues. The germline gives CDR1 LNHNV, CDR2 YYDKDF (reference sequence).

V and J are TRBV6-5 and TRBJ2-1; TRBD1 or TRBD2 may be the D gene (5 bases each). CDR1 and CDR2 (germline): MNHEY, SVGAGI. CDR3 length equals 13 residues. Trimming removed 7 bases from V and 9 bases from J, with 16 bases in between. CDR3 sequence reads: CASTRVRGVEQFF. The CDR3, as DNA: TGTGCCAGCACCAGAGTTAGGGGAGTTGAGCAGTTCTTC.

The genes are TRBV3-1 (or the pseudogene TRBV3-2) and TRBJ2-5, with 11 positions matching TRBD2. The junction had 8 bases not matched to a gene; V was cut back by 7 bases and J by 4 bases. The CDR3 is 15 residues long. CDR1 LGHDT and CDR2 YNNKEL come from the germline V gene (reference sequence). The CDR3, as DNA: TGTGCCAGCATTAGCGGGAGGGCCTATGGAGAGACCCAGTACTTC. Its translation: CASISGRAYGETQYF.

The gene calls are TRBV2 and TRBJ2-7; tentatively, D is TRBD2 (5 bases). The CDR3 has 12 amino acids. V was shortened by 6 bases and J by 7 bases, with 13 bases between the two germline ends. CDR1 and CDR2 from the germline V gene are SNHLY and FYNNEI. The CDR3 is CASSDMGAEQYF. CDR3 DNA: TGTGCCAGCAGCGATATGGGAGCGGAGCAGTACTTC.

The CDR3 protein is CASAVGQGDGYTF. CDR3 in DNA: TGTGCCAGCGCCGTGGGACAGGGTGATGGCTACACCTTC. This chain links TRBV19 with TRBJ1-2; 9 bases line up with TRBD1. The germline V gene encodes CDR1 LNHDA and CDR2 SQIVND (reference sequence). The ends lost 9 bases at V and 6 bases at J; junction bases unmatched: 8. The CDR3 sequence is 13 residues long.

The chain carries TRBV6-6 and TRBJ2-1, with 7 bases matching TRBD1. Looked up from germline, CDR1 is MNHNY and CDR2 is SVGAGI (reference sequence). V lost 5 bases, J lost 5 bases, and 21 bases stayed unmatched. The CDR3 totals 19 residues. CDR3 nucleotides: TGTGCCAGCAGTCGAACCGGGACAGCTCGAAGGGTAGGCGACAATGAGCAGTTCTTC. Residues: CASSRTGTARRVGDNEQFF.

The chain carries TRBV7-2 and TRBJ2-7; D remains unclear. Per the germline V gene, CDR1 is SGHTA and CDR2 is FQGNSA. The V end lost 0 bases, the J end lost 2 bases, and 5 bases lay between the germline ends. The CDR3 runs 13 residues. CDR3 coding DNA: TGTGCCAGCAGCTTAGCAGAAACCTACGAGCAGTACTTC. This encodes CASSLAETYEQYF.

The chain employs TRBV19 and TRBJ2-1; 8 bases align to TRBD2. V lost 3 bases to trimming and J lost 0 bases; unmatched junction nucleotides: 7. CDR1 and CDR2 (germline): LNHDA, SQIVND (reference sequence). The CDR3 length is 17 residues. The CDR3 DNA follows: TGTGCCAGTAGTATTAACAGCGGGAGTTACTCCTACAATGAGCAGTTCTTC. It specifies CASSINSGSYSYNEQFF.